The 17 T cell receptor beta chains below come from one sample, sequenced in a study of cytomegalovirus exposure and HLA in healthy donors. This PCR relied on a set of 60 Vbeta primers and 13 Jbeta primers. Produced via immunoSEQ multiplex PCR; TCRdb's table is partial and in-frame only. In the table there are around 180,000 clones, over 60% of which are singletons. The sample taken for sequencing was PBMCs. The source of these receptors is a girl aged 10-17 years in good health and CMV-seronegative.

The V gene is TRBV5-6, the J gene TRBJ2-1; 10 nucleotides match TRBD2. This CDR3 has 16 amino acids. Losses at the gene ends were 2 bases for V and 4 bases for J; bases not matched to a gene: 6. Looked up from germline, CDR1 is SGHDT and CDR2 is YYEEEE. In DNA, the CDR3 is TGTGCCAGCAGCTTTGTCGGACTAGCGGCGTACAATGAGCAGTTCTTC. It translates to CASSFVGLAAYNEQFF.

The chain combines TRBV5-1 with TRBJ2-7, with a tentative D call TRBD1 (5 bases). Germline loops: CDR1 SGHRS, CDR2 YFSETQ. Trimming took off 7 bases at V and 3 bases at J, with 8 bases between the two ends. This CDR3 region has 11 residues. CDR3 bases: TGCGCCAGCCACGACAGCTACGAGCAGTACTTC. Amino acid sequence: CASHDSYEQYF.

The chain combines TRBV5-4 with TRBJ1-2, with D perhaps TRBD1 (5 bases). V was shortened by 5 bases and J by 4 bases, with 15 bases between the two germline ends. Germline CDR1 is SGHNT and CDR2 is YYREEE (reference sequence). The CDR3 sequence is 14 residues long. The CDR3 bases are TGTGCCAGCAGTAGGGGCGGCAGAACCTATGGCTACACCTTC. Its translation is CASSRGGRTYGYTF.

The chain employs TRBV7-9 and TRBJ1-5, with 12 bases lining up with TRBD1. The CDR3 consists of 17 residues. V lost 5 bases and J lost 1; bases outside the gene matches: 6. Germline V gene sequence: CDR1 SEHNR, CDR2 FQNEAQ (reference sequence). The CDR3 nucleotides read TGTGCCAGCAGCCCCGGGACAGGGGGCAGGAGCAATCAGCCCCAGCATTTT. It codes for CASSPGTGGRSNQPQHF.

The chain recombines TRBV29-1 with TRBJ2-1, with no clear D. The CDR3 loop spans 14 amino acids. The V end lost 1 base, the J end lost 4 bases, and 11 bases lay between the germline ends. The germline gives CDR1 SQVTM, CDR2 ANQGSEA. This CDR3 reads CSVEGERGYNEQFF. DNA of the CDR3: TGCAGCGTTGAAGGAGAGAGAGGATACAATGAGCAGTTCTTC.

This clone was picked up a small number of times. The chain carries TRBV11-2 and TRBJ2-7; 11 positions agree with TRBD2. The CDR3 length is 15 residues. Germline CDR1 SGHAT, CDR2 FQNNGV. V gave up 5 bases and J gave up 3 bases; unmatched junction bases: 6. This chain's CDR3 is CASSPASGGYYEQYF. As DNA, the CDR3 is TGTGCCAGCAGCCCCGCTAGCGGGGGGTACTACGAGCAGTACTTC. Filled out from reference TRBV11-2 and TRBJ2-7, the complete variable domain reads EAGVAQSPRYKIIEKRQSVAFWCNPISGHATLYWYQQILGQGPKLLIQFQNNGVVDDSQLPKDRFSAERLKGVDSTLKIQPAKLEDSAVYLCASSPASGGYYEQYFGPGTRLTVT.

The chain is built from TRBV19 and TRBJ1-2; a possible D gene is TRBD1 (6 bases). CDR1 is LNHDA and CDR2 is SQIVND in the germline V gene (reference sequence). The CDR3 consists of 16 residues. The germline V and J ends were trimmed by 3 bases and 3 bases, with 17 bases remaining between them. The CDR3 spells CASSMDSREIYYGYTF. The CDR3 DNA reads TGTGCCAGTAGTATGGACAGCCGAGAAATTTACTATGGCTACACCTTC. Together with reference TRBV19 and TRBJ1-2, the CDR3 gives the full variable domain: DGGITQSPKYLFRKEGQNVTLSCEQNLNHDAMYWYRQDPGQGLRLIYYSQIVNDFQKGDIAEGYSVSREKKESFPLTVTSAQKNPTAFYLCASSMDSREIYYGYTFGSGTRLTVV.

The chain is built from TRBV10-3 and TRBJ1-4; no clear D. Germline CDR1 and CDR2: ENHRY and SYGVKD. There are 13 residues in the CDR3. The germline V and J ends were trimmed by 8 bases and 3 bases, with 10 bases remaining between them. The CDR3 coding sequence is TGTGCCATCTCGGGAGGAGCTAATGAAAAACTGTTTTTT. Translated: CAISGGANEKLFF.

CDR3 nucleotides: TGCAGCGTTGGGAGGGGGGGATACCCTGAGCAGTTCTTC. Translation gives CSVGRGGYPEQFF. The V call is TRBV29-1, the J call TRBJ2-1; D may be TRBD2 (7 bases). V was pared by 4 bases and J by 9 bases, with 16 bases between. The germline gives CDR1 SQVTM, CDR2 ANQGSEA. This CDR3 has 13 residues.

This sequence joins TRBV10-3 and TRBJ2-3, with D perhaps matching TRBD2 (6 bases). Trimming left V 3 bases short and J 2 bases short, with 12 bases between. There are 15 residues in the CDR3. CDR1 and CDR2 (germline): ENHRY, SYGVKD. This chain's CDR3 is CAISDRDSHTDTQYF. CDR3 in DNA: TGTGCCATCAGTGATAGGGACTCACACACAGATACGCAGTATTTT.

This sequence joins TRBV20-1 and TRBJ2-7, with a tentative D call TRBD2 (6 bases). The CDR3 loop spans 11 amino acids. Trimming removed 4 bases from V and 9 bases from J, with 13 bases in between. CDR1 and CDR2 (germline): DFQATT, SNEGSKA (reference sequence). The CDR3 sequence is CSATRGDSQYF. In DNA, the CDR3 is TGCAGTGCTACGCGCGGGGATTCGCAGTACTTC.

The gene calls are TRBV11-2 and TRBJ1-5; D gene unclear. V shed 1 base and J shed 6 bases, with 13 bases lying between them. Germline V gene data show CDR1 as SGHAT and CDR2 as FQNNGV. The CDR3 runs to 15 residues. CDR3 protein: CASSLGGNRVQPQHF. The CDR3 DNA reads TGTGCCAGCAGCTTAGGCGGGAATCGGGTTCAGCCCCAGCATTTT.

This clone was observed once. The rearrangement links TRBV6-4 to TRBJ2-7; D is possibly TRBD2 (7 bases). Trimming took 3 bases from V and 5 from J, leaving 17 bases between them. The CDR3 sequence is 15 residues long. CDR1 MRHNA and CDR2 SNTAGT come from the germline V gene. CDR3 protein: CASSEDGGGANEQYF. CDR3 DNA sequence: TGTGCCAGCAGTGAGGATGGAGGGGGGGCCAACGAGCAGTACTTC.

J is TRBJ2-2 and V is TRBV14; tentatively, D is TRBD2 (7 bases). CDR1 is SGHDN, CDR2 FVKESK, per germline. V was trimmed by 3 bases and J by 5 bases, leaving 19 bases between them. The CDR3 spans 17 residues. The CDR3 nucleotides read TGTGCCAGCAGCCACCCCAGAGGGGGGGTAGGAACCGGGGAGCTGTTTTTT. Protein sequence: CASSHPRGGVGTGELFF.

The CDR3 DNA is TGCAGTGCTAGCCCCAGGGAAGCTTTCTTT. Amino acid sequence: CSASPREAFF. The chain couples TRBV20-1 to TRBJ1-1, with D unclear. The CDR3 extends over 10 amino acids. Trimming removed 3 bases from V and 8 bases from J, with 7 bases in between. Germline V gene data show CDR1 as DFQATT and CDR2 as SNEGSKA (reference sequence).

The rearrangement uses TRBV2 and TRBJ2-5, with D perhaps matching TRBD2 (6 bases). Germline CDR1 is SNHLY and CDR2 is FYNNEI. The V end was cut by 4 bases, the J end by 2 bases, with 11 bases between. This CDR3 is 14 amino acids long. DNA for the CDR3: TGTGCCAGCAGTGCCCGGGCGGGACAAGAGACCCAGTACTTC. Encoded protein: CASSARAGQETQYF.

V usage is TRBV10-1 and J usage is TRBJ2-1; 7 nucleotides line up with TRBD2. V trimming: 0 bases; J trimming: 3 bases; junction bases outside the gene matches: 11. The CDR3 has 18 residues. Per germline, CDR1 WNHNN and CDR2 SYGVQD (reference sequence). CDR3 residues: CASSESRLGRGNYNEQFF. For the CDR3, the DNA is TGCGCCAGCAGTGAGTCGAGGTTAGGGCGGGGGAACTACAATGAGCAGTTCTTC.